Listed below are T cell receptor beta chains from one sample, sequenced in a study of blood T cell repertoires in COVID-19. The table came from immunoSEQ multiplex PCR; TCRdb's copy has only in-frame clones and leaves some out. The sample lists around 340,000 clones, 75% to 90% occurring once. Sequenced: peripheral blood. The receptors stem from a woman aged 60-75 years with COVID-19, enrolled during active disease. Both conserved end residues are part of each CDR3. Each record gives: V gene, clone size, D gene, CDR3 protein. The D gene is left open where the match is weak. Rows give clone size only sometimes, using once, few, many, or a class for an expanded clone.

v_call: TRBV7-2; clone_size: -; d_call: -; cdr3_aa: CASSWVAGGTPSNTGELFF
v_call: TRBV6-6; clone_size: -; d_call: -; cdr3_aa: CASSYLGLDTQYF
v_call: TRBV5-4; clone_size: -; d_call: -; cdr3_aa: CASSLAGLVGRTEAFF
v_call: TRBV11-1; clone_size: -; d_call: TRBD1; cdr3_aa: CASSLLEGARTDTQYF
v_call: TRBV10-3; clone_size: -; d_call: -; cdr3_aa: CAISESLAAGETQYF
v_call: TRBV2; clone_size: -; d_call: -; cdr3_aa: CASSSRREETQYF
v_call: TRBV6-2/TRBV6-3; clone_size: -; d_call: TRBD1; cdr3_aa: CASSPTGSFNRGTEAFF
v_call: TRBV7-8; clone_size: -; d_call: -; cdr3_aa: CASRAPWNTEAFF
v_call: TRBV30; clone_size: -; d_call: TRBD1; cdr3_aa: CAWSRGQGQPQHF
v_call: TRBV5-8; clone_size: few; d_call: -; cdr3_aa: CASSLTATFYGYTF
v_call: TRBV7-2; clone_size: -; d_call: TRBD1; cdr3_aa: CASSLARQGGGVYEQYF
v_call: TRBV7-2; clone_size: -; d_call: -; cdr3_aa: CASSPRGSGANVLTF
v_call: TRBV7-2; clone_size: -; d_call: -; cdr3_aa: CASSLLRLRENGYTF
v_call: TRBV2; clone_size: -; d_call: -; cdr3_aa: CASSPYGETIYF
v_call: TRBV7-6; clone_size: few; d_call: TRBD2; cdr3_aa: CASSLGGSGGGNTQYF
v_call: TRBV7-8; clone_size: -; d_call: -; cdr3_aa: CASSLAIGWSSQETQYF
v_call: TRBV7-9; clone_size: -; d_call: -; cdr3_aa: CASSLVQGTTDTQYF
v_call: TRBV5-5; clone_size: -; d_call: -; cdr3_aa: CASSLLGQNYNEQFF
v_call: TRBV11-3; clone_size: -; d_call: -; cdr3_aa: CASSLDGRGRNEQFF
v_call: TRBV18; clone_size: -; d_call: TRBD1; cdr3_aa: CASSPPAGTGSPSNTEAFF
v_call: TRBV13; clone_size: -; d_call: -; cdr3_aa: CASMRASTDTQYF
v_call: TRBV2; clone_size: -; d_call: -; cdr3_aa: CASGQTQYF
v_call: TRBV15; clone_size: -; d_call: -; cdr3_aa: CATSRVYRDNEQFF
v_call: TRBV30; clone_size: few; d_call: -; cdr3_aa: CAWSVGDGYTF
v_call: TRBV19; clone_size: -; d_call: -; cdr3_aa: CASSPAGTPVEVTGELFF
v_call: TRBV5-6; clone_size: -; d_call: TRBD1; cdr3_aa: CASSLGDRADTQYF
v_call: TRBV29-1; clone_size: -; d_call: -; cdr3_aa: CSVEGRQQASYGYTF
v_call: TRBV11-1; clone_size: -; d_call: -; cdr3_aa: CASSLGFAGRTEAFF
v_call: TRBV27; clone_size: -; d_call: -; cdr3_aa: CASSLSTGQETQYF
v_call: TRBV2; clone_size: -; d_call: TRBD2; cdr3_aa: CASSGLALSTDTQYF
v_call: TRBV19; clone_size: -; d_call: -; cdr3_aa: CASSHRSGTEAFF
v_call: TRBV10-3; clone_size: -; d_call: TRBD1; cdr3_aa: CAISEQGSDTGYTF
v_call: TRBV5-1; clone_size: -; d_call: TRBD1; cdr3_aa: CASSLRQGPYEQYF